This T cell receptor (beta chain) was profiled in a study of blood T cell repertoires in COVID-19. Study-level background: COVID-19 samples, acute and convalescent, were from the United States, Italy and Spain. T cells, B-cell-depleted T cells, or PBMCs provided the cDNA or gDNA that served as material.

Sequencing used immunoSEQ multiplex PCR; TCRdb keeps in-frame clones, though not all of them. The sample lists about 190,000 clones, approximately 84% occurring once. With 5 bases removed from V and 3 bases from J, the gap between germline ends came to 14 bases. The CDR3 loop spans 15 amino acids. CDR1 and CDR2 (germline): KGHSH, LQKENI. The sequencing sample was made of PBMCs or T cells enriched from blood (not recorded which). J is TRBJ2-4 and V is TRBV18; possibly TRBD2 for D (5 bases). This clonotype was obtained from a woman aged 25 to 45 who had recovered from COVID-19. The CDR3 protein is CASSSARGLKNIQYF. CDR3 coding DNA: TGTGCCAGCTCATCCGCCCGGGGTCTCAAAAACATTCAGTACTTC.